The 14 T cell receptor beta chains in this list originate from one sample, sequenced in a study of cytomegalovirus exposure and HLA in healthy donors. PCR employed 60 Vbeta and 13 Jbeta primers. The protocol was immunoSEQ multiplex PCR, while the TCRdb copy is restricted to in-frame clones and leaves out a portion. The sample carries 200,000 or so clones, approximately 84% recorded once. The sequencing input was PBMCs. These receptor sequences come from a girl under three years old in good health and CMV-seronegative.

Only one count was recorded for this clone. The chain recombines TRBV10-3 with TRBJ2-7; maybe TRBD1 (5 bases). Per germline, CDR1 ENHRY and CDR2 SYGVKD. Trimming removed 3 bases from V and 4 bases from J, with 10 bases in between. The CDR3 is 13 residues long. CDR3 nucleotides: TGTGCCATCAGTGAAACAGGACGGTACGAGCAGTACTTC. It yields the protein CAISETGRYEQYF.

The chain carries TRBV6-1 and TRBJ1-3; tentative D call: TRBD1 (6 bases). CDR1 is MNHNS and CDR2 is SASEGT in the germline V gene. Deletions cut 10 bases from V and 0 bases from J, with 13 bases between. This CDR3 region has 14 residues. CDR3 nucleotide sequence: TGTGCCACCGACGACAGGCACTCTGGAAACACCATATATTTT. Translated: CATDDRHSGNTIYF.

The CDR3 DNA is TGTGCCTGGAGTGAGCAGGGGCCTACTGAAGCTTTCTTT. Translation: CAWSEQGPTEAFF. The chain links TRBV30 to TRBJ1-1; weak D call: TRBD1 (6 bases). This CDR3 is built from 13 residues. The ends were cut back, 1 base at V and 5 bases at J, with 11 bases in the middle. CDR1 and CDR2 from the germline V gene are GTSNPN and SVGIG (reference sequence).

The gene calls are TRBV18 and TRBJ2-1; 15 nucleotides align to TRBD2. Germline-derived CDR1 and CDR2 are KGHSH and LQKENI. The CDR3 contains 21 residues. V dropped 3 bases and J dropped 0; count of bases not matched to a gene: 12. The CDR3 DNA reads TGTGCCAGCTCACCCGGGACTAGCGGGAGGACGTTCGTTAGCTCCTACAATGAGCAGTTCTTC. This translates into CASSPGTSGRTFVSSYNEQFF.

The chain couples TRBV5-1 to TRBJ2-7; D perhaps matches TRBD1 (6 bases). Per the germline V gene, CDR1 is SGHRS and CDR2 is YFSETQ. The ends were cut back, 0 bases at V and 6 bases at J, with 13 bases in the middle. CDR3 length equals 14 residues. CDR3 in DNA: TGCGCCAGCAGCTTGGACAGGGTGCGGTTCGAGCAGTACTTC. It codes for CASSLDRVRFEQYF. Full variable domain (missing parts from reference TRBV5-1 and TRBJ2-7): KAGVTQTPRYLIKTRGQQVTLSCSPISGHRSVSWYQQTPGQGLQFLFEYFSETQRNKGNFPGRFSGRQFSNSRSEMNVSTLELGDSALYLCASSLDRVRFEQYFGPGTRLTVT.

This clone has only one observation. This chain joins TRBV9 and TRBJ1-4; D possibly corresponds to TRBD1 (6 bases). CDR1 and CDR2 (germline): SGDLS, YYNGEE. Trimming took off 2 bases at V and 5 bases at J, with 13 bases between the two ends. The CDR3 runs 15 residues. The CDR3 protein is CASSVIGGANEKLFF. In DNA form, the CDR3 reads TGTGCCAGCAGCGTTATCGGGGGGGCCAATGAAAAACTGTTTTTT.

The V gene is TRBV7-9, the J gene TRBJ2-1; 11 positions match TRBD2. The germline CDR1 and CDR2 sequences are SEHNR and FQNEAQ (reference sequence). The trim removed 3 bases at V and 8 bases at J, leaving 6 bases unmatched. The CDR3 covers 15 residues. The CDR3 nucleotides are TGTGCCAGCAGCTTTGCTAGCGGGGGGTTGGATGAGCAGTTCTTC. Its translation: CASSFASGGLDEQFF.

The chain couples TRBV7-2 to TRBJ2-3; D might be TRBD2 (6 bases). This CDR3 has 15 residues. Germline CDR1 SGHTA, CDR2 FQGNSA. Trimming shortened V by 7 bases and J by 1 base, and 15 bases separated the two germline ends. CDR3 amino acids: CASTWRAAGTDTQYF. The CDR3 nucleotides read TGTGCCAGCACCTGGAGGGCCGCGGGCACAGATACGCAGTATTTT.

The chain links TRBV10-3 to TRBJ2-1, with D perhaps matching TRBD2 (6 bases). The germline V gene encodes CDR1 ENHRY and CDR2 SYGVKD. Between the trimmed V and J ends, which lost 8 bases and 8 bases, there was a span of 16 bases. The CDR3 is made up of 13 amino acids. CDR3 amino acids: CAIRREPFDEQFF. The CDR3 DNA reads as TGTGCCATCCGACGGGAGCCATTTGATGAGCAGTTCTTC.

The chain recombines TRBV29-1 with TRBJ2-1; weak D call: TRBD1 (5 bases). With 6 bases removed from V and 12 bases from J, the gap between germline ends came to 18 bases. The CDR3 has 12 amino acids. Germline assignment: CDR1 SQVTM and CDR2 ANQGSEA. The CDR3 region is CSVTAGPKGQFF. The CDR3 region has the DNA TGCAGCGTGACGGCAGGGCCCAAGGGGCAGTTCTTC.

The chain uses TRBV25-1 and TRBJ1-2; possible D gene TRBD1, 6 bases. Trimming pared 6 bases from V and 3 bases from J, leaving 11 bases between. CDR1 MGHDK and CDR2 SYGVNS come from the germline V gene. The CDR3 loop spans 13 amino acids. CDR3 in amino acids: CASRGDTYYGYTF. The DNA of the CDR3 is TGTGCCAGCAGGGGGGACACTTACTATGGCTACACCTTC.

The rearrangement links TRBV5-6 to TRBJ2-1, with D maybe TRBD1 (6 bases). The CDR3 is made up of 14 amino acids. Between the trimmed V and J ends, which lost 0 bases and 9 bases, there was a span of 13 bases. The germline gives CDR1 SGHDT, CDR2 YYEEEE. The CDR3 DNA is TGTGCCAGCAGCTTGGGCCAAGCACAGGGTGAGCAGTTCTTC. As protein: CASSLGQAQGEQFF.

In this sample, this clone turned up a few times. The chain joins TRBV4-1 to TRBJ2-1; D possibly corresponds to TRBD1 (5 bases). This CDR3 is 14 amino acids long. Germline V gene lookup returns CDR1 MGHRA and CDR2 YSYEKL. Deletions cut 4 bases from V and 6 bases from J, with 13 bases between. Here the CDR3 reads CASSRADRRNEQFF. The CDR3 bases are TGCGCCAGCAGCCGAGCCGACAGACGCAATGAGCAGTTCTTC.

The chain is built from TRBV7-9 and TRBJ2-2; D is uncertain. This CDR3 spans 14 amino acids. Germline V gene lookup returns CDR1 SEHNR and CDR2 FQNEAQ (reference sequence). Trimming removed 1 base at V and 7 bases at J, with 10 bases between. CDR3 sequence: CASSLVEVVGELFF. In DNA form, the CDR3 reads TGTGCCAGCAGCTTAGTAGAGGTAGTCGGGGAGCTGTTTTTT.